These T cell receptor beta chains were read from a single sample in a study of shared clonotypes between healthy human individuals. TCRdb keeps only in-frame clones here, not all; method: immunoSEQ multiplex PCR. Here the sample spans millions of clones, less than 95% being singletons. The specimen was naive CD8+ T cells sorted from blood. The receptors stem from a man between 18 and 35 years old in good health. CDR3s include the opening cysteine and the closing phenylalanine or tryptophan. The order of the fields is CDR3 protein, V gene, J gene.

CDR3aa: CASNLGVGELFF
v_gene: TRBV11-1
j_gene: TRBJ2-2

CDR3aa: CAIMGAGGMDYGYTF
v_gene: TRBV10-3
j_gene: TRBJ1-2

CDR3aa: CASSAPPSTDTQYF
v_gene: TRBV9
j_gene: TRBJ2-3

CDR3aa: CATRTGITDTQYF
v_gene: TRBV27
j_gene: TRBJ2-3

CDR3aa: CASGLEENEQFF
v_gene: TRBV12-5
j_gene: TRBJ2-1

CDR3aa: CASSPDRIQGYGYTF
v_gene: TRBV5-4
j_gene: TRBJ1-2

CDR3aa: CASSVDRGGSVINEQFF
v_gene: TRBV9
j_gene: TRBJ2-1

CDR3aa: CASSLRGTENEKLFF
v_gene: TRBV27
j_gene: TRBJ1-4

CDR3aa: CASSSPRDRGEYGYTF
v_gene: TRBV7-9
j_gene: TRBJ1-2

CDR3aa: CASSESKGANTGELFF
v_gene: TRBV10-2
j_gene: TRBJ2-2

CDR3aa: CASSLGTSGGRYNAQFF
v_gene: TRBV11-2
j_gene: TRBJ2-1

CDR3aa: CASSEGYRADTIYF
v_gene: TRBV6-1
j_gene: TRBJ1-3

CDR3aa: CASSLGAGTRQYF
v_gene: TRBV27
j_gene: TRBJ2-7

CDR3aa: CASSSPHWDVGKQYF
v_gene: TRBV7-9
j_gene: TRBJ2-7

CDR3aa: CASSLLLAGGSHFSYEQYF
v_gene: TRBV13
j_gene: TRBJ2-7

CDR3aa: CASSVQRIHEQYF
v_gene: TRBV28
j_gene: TRBJ2-7

CDR3aa: CASSPQGGYEKLFF
v_gene: TRBV27
j_gene: TRBJ1-4

CDR3aa: CASSYGGQNEQYF
v_gene: TRBV6-5
j_gene: TRBJ2-7

CDR3aa: CASRPNRDTYNEQFF
v_gene: TRBV2
j_gene: TRBJ2-1

CDR3aa: CASSDGGLSYEQYF
v_gene: TRBV6-1
j_gene: TRBJ2-7

CDR3aa: CASSLGITSPLHF
v_gene: TRBV13
j_gene: TRBJ1-6

CDR3aa: CASRQGLNSPLHF
v_gene: TRBV10-2
j_gene: TRBJ1-6

CDR3aa: CASSQVLGPVSEQFF
v_gene: TRBV4-3
j_gene: TRBJ2-1

CDR3aa: CASSVEQGDGETQYF
v_gene: TRBV9
j_gene: TRBJ2-5

CDR3aa: CASRTGYTGELFF
v_gene: TRBV5-4
j_gene: TRBJ2-2

CDR3aa: CASSYSDYQGGEQYF
v_gene: TRBV6-6
j_gene: TRBJ2-7

CDR3aa: CSVESTSGTSYEQYF
v_gene: TRBV29-1
j_gene: TRBJ2-7

CDR3aa: CASLESRGGAVDTQYF
v_gene: TRBV13
j_gene: TRBJ2-3

CDR3aa: CASSLAGQIYEQYF
v_gene: TRBV27
j_gene: TRBJ2-7

CDR3aa: CASSSEGQRVTDTQYF
v_gene: TRBV7-6
j_gene: TRBJ2-3

CDR3aa: CASSVLGSYNEQFF
v_gene: TRBV9
j_gene: TRBJ2-1

CDR3aa: CASSQFPGNEDGYTF
v_gene: TRBV4-1
j_gene: TRBJ1-2

CDR3aa: CASRTSQETQYF
v_gene: TRBV2
j_gene: TRBJ2-5

CDR3aa: CASSQSGTGGYEQYF
v_gene: TRBV4-3
j_gene: TRBJ2-7

CDR3aa: CASSLQGTEAFF
v_gene: TRBV5-1
j_gene: TRBJ1-1

CDR3aa: CASSGLAGGSNEQFF
v_gene: TRBV5-1
j_gene: TRBJ2-1

CDR3aa: CSAGLMNEQFF
v_gene: TRBV20-1
j_gene: TRBJ2-1

CDR3aa: CSVGLRDLSYEQYF
v_gene: TRBV29-1
j_gene: TRBJ2-7

CDR3aa: CASSWVAANTGELFF
v_gene: TRBV6-5
j_gene: TRBJ2-2

CDR3aa: CASSSTGGSSNQPQHF
v_gene: TRBV28
j_gene: TRBJ1-5

CDR3aa: CASSSGLAFF
v_gene: TRBV28
j_gene: TRBJ1-1

CDR3aa: CASSLAGNYGYTF
v_gene: TRBV27
j_gene: TRBJ1-2

CDR3aa: CASSSLTEIYGYTF
v_gene: TRBV7-2
j_gene: TRBJ1-2

CDR3aa: CASSFSGNEQYF
v_gene: TRBV13
j_gene: TRBJ2-7

CDR3aa: CSVGAGLVETQYF
v_gene: TRBV29-1
j_gene: TRBJ2-5